A single TCR beta chain is shown here with its context. The sample originates from a study of shared clonotypes between healthy human individuals. V lost 6 bases and J lost 3, with 21 bases in between. The CDR3 loop spans 16 amino acids. CDR1 and CDR2 from the germline V gene are MNHNY and SVGAGI (reference sequence). Across several immunoSEQ plates, the genomic DNA of each subset was split evenly. Sequencing of unsorted PBMC DNA was carried out using ten immunoSEQ deep assay plates. Sequencing was performed with immunoSEQ multiplex PCR; in TCRdb, only in-frame clones are kept and a portion is missing. The data contain about 450,000 clones, 75% to 85% of them singletons.

The sample was PBMCs. The chain recombines TRBV6-6 with TRBJ2-7, with TRBD1 as a possible D gene (5 bases). The receptor comes from a woman in her 40s in good health. Some clones in this sample may be carry-over from other donors' samples. The CDR3 is CASRQSANRPYYEQYF. CDR3 nucleotides: TGTGCCAGCAGACAAAGCGCAAACAGGCCCTACTACGAGCAGTACTTC.